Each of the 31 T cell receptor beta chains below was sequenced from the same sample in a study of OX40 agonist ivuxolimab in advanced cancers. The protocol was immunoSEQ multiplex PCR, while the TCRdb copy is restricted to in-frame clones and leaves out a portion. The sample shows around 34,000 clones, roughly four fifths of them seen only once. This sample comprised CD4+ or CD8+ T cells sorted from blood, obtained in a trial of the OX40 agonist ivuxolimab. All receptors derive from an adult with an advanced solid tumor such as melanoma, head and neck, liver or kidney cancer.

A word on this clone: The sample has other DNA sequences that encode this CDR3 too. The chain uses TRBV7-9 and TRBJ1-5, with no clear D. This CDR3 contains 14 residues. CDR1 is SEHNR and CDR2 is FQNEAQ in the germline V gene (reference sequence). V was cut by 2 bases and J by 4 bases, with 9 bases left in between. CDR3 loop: CASSLSGGNQPQHF. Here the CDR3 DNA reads TGTGCCAGCAGCTTATCAGGAGGGAATCAGCCCCAGCATTTT. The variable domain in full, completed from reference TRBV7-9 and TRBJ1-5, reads DTGVSQNPRHKITKRGQNVTFRCDPISEHNRLYWYRQTLGQGPEFLTYFQNEAQLEKSRLLSDRFSAERPKGSFSTLEIQRTEQGDSAMYLCASSLSGGNQPQHFGDGTRLSIL.

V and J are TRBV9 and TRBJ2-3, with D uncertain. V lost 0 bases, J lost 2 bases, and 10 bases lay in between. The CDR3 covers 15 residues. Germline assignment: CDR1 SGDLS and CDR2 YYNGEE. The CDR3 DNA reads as TGTGCCAGCAGCGTAGTTGGGGATTACACAGATACGCAGTATTTT. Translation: CASSVVGDYTDTQYF.

CDR3 DNA sequence: TGTGCCAGCAGCTCGGGACCCGCGCATATTTACAATGAGCAGTTCTTC. It yields the protein CASSSGPAHIYNEQFF. J is TRBJ2-1 and V is TRBV5-4; the D call may be TRBD1 or TRBD2 (5 bases each). The CDR3 is 16 amino acids. The germline CDR1 and CDR2 sequences are SGHNT and YYREEE (reference sequence). Trimming took off 3 bases at V and 4 bases at J, with 17 bases between the two ends.

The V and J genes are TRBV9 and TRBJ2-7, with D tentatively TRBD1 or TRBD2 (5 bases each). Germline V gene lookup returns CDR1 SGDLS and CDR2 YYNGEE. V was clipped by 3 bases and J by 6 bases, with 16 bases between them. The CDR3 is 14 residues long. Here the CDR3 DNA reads TGTGCCAGCAGCGCCGGGACCCTAGGGGCCGAGCAGTACTTC. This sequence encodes CASSAGTLGAEQYF. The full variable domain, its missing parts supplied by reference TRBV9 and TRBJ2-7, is DSGVTQTPKHLITATGQRVTLRCSPRSGDLSVYWYQQSLDQGLQFLIQYYNGEERAKGNILERFSAQQFPDLHSELNLSSLELGDSALYFCASSAGTLGAEQYFGPGTRLTVT.

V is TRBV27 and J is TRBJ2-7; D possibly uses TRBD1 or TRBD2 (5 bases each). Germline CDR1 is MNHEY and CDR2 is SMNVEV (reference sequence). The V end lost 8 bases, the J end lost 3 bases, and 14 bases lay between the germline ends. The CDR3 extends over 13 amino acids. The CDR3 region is CASSSGQLYEQYF. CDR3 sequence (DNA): TGTGCCAGCTCATCGGGGCAGCTCTACGAGCAGTACTTC.

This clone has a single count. This CDR3 is CASSLRDINNYGYTF. In DNA, the CDR3 is TGCGCCAGCAGCCTCCGGGACATCAATAACTATGGCTACACCTTC. V gene TRBV4-1 combines with J gene TRBJ1-2; a weak D match, TRBD1 (6 bases). The V and J ends lost 4 bases and 1 base respectively, with 13 bases between them. Germline CDR1 is MGHRA and CDR2 is YSYEKL. This CDR3 comprises 15 residues.

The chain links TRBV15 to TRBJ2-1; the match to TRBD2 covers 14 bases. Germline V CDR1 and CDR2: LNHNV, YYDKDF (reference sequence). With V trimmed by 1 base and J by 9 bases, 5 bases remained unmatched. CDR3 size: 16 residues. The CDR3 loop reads CATSRGTSGRRIEQFF. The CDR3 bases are TGTGCCACCAGCAGAGGGACTAGCGGGAGGAGGATTGAGCAGTTCTTC.

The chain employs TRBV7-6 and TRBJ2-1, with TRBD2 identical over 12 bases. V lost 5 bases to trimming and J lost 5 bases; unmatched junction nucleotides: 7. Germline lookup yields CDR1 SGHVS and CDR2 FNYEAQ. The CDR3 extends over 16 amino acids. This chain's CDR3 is CASSPLTSGGNNEQFF. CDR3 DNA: TGTGCCAGCAGCCCCTTGACTAGCGGGGGAAACAATGAGCAGTTCTTC.

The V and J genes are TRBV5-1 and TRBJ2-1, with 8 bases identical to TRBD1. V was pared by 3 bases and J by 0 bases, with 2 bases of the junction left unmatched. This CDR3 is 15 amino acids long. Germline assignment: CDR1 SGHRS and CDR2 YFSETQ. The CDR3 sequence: CASSSDRGSYNEQFF. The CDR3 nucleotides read TGCGCCAGCAGCTCCGACAGGGGCTCCTACAATGAGCAGTTCTTC.

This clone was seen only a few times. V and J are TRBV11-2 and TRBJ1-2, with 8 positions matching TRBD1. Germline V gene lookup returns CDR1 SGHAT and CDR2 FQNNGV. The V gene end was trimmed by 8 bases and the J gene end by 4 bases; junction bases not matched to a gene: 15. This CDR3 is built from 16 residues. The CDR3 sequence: CASGYWDRTSVYGYTF. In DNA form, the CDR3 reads TGTGCCAGCGGCTACTGGGACAGGACCTCGGTCTATGGCTACACCTTC.

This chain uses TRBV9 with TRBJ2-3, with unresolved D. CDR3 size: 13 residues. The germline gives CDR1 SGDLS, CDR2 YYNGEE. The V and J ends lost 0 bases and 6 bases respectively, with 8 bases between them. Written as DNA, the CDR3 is TGTGCCAGCAGCGTAGTTCCCATGGATACGCAGTATTTT. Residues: CASSVVPMDTQYF.

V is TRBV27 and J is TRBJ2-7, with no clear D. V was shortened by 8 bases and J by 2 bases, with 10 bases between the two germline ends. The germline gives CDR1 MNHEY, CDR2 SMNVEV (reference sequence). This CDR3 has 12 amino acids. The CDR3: CASGYGAYEQYF. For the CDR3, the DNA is TGTGCCAGCGGATACGGTGCCTACGAGCAGTACTTC.

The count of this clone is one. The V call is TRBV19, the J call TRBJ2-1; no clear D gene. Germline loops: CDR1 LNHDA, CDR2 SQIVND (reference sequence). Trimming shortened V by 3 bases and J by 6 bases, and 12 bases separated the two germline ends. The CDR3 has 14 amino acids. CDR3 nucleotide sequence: TGTGCCAGTAGTATCTATGGATGGCCCAATGAGCAGTTCTTC. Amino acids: CASSIYGWPNEQFF.

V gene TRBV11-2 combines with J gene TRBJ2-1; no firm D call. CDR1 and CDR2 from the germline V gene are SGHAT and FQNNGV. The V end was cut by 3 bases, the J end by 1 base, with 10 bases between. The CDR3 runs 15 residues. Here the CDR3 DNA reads TGTGCCAGCAGCTTTTTAGCAGGATCCTACAATGAGCAGTTCTTC. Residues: CASSFLAGSYNEQFF.

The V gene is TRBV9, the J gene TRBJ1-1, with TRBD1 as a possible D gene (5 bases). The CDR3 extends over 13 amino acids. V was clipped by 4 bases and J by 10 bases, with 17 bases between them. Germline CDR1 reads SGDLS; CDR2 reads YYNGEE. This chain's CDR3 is CASSPGTAGGAFF. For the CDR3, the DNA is TGTGCCAGCAGCCCCGGGACCGCCGGGGGAGCTTTCTTT.

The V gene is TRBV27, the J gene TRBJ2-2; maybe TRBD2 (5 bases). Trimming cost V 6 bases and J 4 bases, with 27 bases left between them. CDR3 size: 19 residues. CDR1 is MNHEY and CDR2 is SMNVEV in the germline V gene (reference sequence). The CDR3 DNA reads TGTGCCAGCAGCCTAGGGCCGCCCGGTTCGGGATCCGGCACCGGGGAGCTGTTTTTT. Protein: CASSLGPPGSGSGTGELFF.

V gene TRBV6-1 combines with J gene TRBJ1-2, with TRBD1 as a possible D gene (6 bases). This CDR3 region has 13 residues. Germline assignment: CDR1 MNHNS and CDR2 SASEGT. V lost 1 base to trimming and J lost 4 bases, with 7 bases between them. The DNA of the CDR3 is TGTGCCAGCAGTGAAGTCAGGGGCTATGGCTACACCTTC. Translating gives CASSEVRGYGYTF.

The DNA of the CDR3 is TGTGCCAGCAGCCCCCAGGGAAGGCACGAGCAGTACTTC. Encoded protein: CASSPQGRHEQYF. The rearrangement links TRBV27 to TRBJ2-7; tentatively, D is TRBD1 (5 bases). Germline-derived CDR1 and CDR2 are MNHEY and SMNVEV (reference sequence). The CDR3 runs 13 residues. The ends were cut back, 6 bases at V and 5 bases at J, with 14 bases in the middle.

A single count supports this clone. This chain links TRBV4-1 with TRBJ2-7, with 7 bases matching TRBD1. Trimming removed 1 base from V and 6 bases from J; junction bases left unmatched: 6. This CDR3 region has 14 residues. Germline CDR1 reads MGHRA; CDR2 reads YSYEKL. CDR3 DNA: TGCGCCAGCAGCCAAGCACAGGGGACGGGCGAGCAGTACTTC. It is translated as CASSQAQGTGEQYF.

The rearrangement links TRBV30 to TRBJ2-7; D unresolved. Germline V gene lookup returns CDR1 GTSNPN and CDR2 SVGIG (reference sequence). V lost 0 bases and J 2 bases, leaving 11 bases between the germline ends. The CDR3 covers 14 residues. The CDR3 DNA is TGTGCCTGGAGTGTACGCGGTCATACCTACGAGCAGTACTTC. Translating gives CAWSVRGHTYEQYF. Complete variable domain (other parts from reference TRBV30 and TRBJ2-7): SQTIHQWPATLVQPVGSPLSLECTVEGTSNPNLYWYRQAAGRGLQLLFYSVGIGQISSEVPQNLSASRPQDRQFILSSKKLLLSDSGFYLCAWSVRGHTYEQYFGPGTRLTVT.

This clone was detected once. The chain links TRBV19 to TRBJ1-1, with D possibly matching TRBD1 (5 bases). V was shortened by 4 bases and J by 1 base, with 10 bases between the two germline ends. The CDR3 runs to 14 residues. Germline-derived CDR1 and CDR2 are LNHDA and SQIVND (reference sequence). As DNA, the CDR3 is TGTGCCAGTAGTACAGGGTATTCGAACACTGAAGCTTTCTTT. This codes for CASSTGYSNTEAFF. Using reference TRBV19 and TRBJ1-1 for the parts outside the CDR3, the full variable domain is DGGITQSPKYLFRKEGQNVTLSCEQNLNHDAMYWYRQDPGQGLRLIYYSQIVNDFQKGDIAEGYSVSREKKESFPLTVTSAQKNPTAFYLCASSTGYSNTEAFFGQGTRLTVV.

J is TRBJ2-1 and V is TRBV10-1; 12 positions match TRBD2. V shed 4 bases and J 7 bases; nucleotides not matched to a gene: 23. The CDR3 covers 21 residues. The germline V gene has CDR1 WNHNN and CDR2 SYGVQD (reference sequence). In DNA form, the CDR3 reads TGCGCCAGCAGTGCGGGTGGGTCGGTCGTACATCCCGGACTAGCGGGGAATGAGCAGTTCTTC. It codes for CASSAGGSVVHPGLAGNEQFF.

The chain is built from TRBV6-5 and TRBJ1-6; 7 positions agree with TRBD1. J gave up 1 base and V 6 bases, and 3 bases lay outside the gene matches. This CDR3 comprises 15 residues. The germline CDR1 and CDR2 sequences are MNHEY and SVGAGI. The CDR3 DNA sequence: TGTGCCAGCAGCCCGACAGGGTCCTATAATTCACCCCTCCACTTT. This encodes CASSPTGSYNSPLHF.

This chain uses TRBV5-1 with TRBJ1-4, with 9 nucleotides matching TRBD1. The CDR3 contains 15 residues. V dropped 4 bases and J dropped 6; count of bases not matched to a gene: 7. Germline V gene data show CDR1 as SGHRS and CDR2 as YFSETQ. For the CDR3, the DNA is TGCGCCAGCAGCCACATGACAGGGGGTGATGAAAAACTGTTTTTT. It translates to CASSHMTGGDEKLFF. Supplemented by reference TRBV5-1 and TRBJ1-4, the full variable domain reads KAGVTQTPRYLIKTRGQQVTLSCSPISGHRSVSWYQQTPGQGLQFLFEYFSETQRNKGNFPGRFSGRQFSNSRSEMNVSTLELGDSALYLCASSHMTGGDEKLFFGSGTQLSVL.

The CDR3 DNA reads as TGTGCCAGCAGTGTAGGGACAGGGGGCAGCTACAATGAGCAGTTCTTC. Translating gives CASSVGTGGSYNEQFF. The chain is built from TRBV2 and TRBJ2-1, with TRBD1 matching over 12 bases. Germline CDR1 and CDR2: SNHLY and FYNNEI. The CDR3 is made up of 16 amino acids. Trimming at V came to 4 bases and at J to 3 bases, leaving 4 bases not matched to a gene.

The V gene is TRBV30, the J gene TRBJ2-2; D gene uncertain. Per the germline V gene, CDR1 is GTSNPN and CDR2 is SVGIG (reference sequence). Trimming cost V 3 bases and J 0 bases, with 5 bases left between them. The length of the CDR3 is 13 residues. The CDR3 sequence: CAWRGTNTGELFF. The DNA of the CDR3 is TGTGCCTGGAGAGGCACGAACACCGGGGAGCTGTTTTTT.

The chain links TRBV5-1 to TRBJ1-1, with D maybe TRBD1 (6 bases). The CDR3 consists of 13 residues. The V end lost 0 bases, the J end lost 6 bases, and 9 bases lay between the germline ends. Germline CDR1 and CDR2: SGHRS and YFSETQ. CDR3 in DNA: TGCGCCAGCAGCTTGGGGACAGAAGCTGAAGCTTTCTTT. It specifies CASSLGTEAEAFF.

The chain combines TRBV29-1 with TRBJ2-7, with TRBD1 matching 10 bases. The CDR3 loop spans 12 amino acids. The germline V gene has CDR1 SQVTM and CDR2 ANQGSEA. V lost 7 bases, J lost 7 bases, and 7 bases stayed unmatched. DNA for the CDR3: TGCAGCGCCTCCGGGACAGGGGAAGAGCAGTACTTC. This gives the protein CSASGTGEEQYF.

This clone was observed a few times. CDR3 sequence: CASSFRLAGVGETQYF. The DNA for the CDR3 is TGTGCCAGCAGCTTCCGACTAGCGGGAGTCGGAGAGACCCAGTACTTC. V is TRBV7-8 and J is TRBJ2-5; 12 nucleotides line up with TRBD2. CDR3 length: 16 residues. The germline gives CDR1 SGHVS, CDR2 FQNEAQ. V shed 3 bases and J 4 bases; nucleotides not matched to a gene: 6.

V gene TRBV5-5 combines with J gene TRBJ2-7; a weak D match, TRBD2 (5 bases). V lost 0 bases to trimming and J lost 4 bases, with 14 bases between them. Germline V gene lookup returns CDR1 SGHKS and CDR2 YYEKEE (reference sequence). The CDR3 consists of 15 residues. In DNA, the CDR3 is TGTGCCAGCAGCTTGGTGGTGGGAGAGATTTACGAGCAGTACTTC. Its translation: CASSLVVGEIYEQYF. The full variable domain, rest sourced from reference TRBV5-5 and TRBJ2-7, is DAGVTQSPTHLIKTRGQQVTLRCSPISGHKSVSWYQQVLGQGPQFIFQYYEKEERGRGNFPDRFSARQFPNYSSELNVNALLLGDSALYLCASSLVVGEIYEQYFGPGTRLTVT.

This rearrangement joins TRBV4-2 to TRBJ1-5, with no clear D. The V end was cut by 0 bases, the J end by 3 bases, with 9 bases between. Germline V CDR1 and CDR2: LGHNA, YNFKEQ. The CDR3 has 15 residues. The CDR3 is CASSQERALNQPQHF. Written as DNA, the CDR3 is TGTGCCAGCAGCCAAGAAAGAGCCCTCAATCAGCCCCAGCATTTT.